This paragraph covers one TCR beta chain sequence. No antigen is known for it. The data derive from a study of T cell responses to AZD1222 COVID-19 vaccine. V was clipped by 5 bases and J by 0 bases; unmatched bases: 4. The germline gives CDR1 SGHTA, CDR2 FQGTGA. This CDR3 has 14 residues. The protocol was immunoSEQ multiplex PCR, while the TCRdb copy is restricted to in-frame clones and leaves out a portion. The profile shows 150,000 or so clones, roughly 92% of them singletons. General study findings and limits: Vaccine-related CD4 TCRs covered spike, predominating at 160-218 and 743-854.

The material was peripheral blood, obtained 28 days after the second AZD1222 dose. The sequence was collected from an adult who received the AZD1222 COVID-19 vaccine. This sequence joins TRBV7-3 and TRBJ2-7; 7 bases line up with TRBD2. Here the CDR3 DNA reads TGTGCCAGCAGCCCAGGCGGGAGCTCCTACGAGCAGTACTTC. Translation: CASSPGGSSYEQYF.